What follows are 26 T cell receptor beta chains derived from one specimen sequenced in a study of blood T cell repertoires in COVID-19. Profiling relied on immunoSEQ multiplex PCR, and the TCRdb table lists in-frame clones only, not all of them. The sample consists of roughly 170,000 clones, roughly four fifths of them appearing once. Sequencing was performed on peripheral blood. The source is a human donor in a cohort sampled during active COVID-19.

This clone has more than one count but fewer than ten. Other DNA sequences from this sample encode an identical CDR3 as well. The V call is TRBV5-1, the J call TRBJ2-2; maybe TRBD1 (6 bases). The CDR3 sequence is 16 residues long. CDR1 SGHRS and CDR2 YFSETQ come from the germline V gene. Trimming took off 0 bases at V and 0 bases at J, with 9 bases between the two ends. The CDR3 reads CASSLASGANTGELFF. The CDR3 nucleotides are TGCGCCAGCAGCTTGGCCTCAGGGGCGAACACCGGGGAGCTGTTTTTT.

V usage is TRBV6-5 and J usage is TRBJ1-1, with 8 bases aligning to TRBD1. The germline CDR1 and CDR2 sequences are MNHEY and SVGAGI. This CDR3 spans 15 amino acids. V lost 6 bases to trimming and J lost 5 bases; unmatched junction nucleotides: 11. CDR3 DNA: TGTGCCAGCAGGGCCAACCGGGACAGGAGTACTGAAGCTTTCTTT. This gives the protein CASRANRDRSTEAFF.

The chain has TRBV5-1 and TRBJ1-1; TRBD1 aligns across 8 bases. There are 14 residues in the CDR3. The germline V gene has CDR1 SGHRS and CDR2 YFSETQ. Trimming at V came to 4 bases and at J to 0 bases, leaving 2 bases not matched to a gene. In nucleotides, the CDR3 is TGCGCCAGCAGCGAGGGACAGGTGAACACTGAAGCTTTCTTT. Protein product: CASSEGQVNTEAFF.

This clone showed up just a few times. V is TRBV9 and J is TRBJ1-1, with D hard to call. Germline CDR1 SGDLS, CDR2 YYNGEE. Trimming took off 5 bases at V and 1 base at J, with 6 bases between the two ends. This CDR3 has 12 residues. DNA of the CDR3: TGTGCCAGCAGTACCGGGAACACTGAAGCTTTCTTT. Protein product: CASSTGNTEAFF. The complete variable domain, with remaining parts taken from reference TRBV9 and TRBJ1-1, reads DSGVTQTPKHLITATGQRVTLRCSPRSGDLSVYWYQQSLDQGLQFLIQYYNGEERAKGNILERFSAQQFPDLHSELNLSSLELGDSALYFCASSTGNTEAFFGQGTRLTVV.

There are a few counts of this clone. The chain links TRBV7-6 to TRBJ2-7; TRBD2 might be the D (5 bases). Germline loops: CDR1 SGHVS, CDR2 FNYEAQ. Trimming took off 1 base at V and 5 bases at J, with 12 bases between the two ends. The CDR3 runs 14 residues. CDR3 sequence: CASSLVASGNEQYF. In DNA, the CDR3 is TGTGCCAGCAGCTTAGTAGCCTCCGGGAACGAGCAGTACTTC.

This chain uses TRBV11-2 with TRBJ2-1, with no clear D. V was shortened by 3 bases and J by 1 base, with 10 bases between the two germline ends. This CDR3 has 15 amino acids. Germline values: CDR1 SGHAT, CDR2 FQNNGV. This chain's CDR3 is CASSFGPKSYNEQFF. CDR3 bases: TGTGCCAGCAGCTTTGGGCCGAAGTCCTACAATGAGCAGTTCTTC.

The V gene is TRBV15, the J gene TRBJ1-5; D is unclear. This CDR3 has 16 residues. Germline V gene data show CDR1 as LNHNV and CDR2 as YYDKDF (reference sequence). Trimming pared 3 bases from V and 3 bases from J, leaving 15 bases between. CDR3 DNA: TGTGCCACCAGCAGCGTGGCCCGGGTTTCCAATCAGCCCCAGCATTTT. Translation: CATSSVARVSNQPQHF. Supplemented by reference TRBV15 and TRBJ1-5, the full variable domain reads DAMVIQNPRYQVTQFGKPVTLSCSQTLNHNVMYWYQQKSSQAPKLLFHYYDKDFNNEADTPDNFQSRRPNTSFCFLDIRSPGLGDTAMYLCATSSVARVSNQPQHFGDGTRLSIL.

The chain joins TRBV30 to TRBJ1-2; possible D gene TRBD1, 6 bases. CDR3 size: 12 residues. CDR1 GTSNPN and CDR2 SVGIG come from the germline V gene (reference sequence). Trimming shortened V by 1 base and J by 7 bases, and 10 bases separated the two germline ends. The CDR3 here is CAWSAGGRGYTF. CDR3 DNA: TGTGCCTGGAGTGCTGGGGGCCGTGGCTACACCTTC.

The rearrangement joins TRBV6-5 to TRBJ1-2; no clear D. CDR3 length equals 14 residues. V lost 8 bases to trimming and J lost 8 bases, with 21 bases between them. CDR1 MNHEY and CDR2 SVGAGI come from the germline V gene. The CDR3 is CASLGGLLTMGYTF. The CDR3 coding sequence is TGTGCCAGCCTGGGAGGGCTTCTAACTATGGGCTACACCTTC.

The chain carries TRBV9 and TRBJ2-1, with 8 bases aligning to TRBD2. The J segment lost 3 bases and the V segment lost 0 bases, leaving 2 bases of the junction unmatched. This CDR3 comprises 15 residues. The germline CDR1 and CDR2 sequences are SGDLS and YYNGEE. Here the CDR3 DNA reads TGTGCCAGCAGCGTAGTAGCGGGGAACTACAATGAGCAGTTCTTC. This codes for CASSVVAGNYNEQFF.

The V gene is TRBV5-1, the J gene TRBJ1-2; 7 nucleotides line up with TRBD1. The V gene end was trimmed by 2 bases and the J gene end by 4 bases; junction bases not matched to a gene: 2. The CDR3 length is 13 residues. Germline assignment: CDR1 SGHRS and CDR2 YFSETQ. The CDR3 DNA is TGCGCCAGCAGCTTCGACAGGGTCTATGGCTACACCTTC. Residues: CASSFDRVYGYTF.

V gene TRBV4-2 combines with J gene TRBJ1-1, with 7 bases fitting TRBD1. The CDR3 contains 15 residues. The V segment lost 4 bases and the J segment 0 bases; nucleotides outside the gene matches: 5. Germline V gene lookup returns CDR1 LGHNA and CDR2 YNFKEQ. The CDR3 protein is CASSLPGQMNTEAFF. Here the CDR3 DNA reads TGTGCCAGCAGCCTACCGGGACAGATGAACACTGAAGCTTTCTTT.

CDR3: CASSLVPGGQGIWNEQFF. DNA for the CDR3: TGTGCCAGCAGCTTAGTACCCGGTGGACAGGGGATTTGGAATGAGCAGTTCTTC. The gene calls are TRBV7-9 and TRBJ2-1, with 9 bases matching TRBD1. V was pared by 1 base and J by 7 bases, with 14 bases of the junction left unmatched. The CDR3 runs 18 residues. Germline V gives CDR1 SEHNR, CDR2 FQNEAQ (reference sequence).

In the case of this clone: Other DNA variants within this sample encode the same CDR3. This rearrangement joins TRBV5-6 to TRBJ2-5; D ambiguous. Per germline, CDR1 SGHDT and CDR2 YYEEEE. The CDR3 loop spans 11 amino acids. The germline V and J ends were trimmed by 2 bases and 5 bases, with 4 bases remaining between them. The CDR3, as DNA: TGTGCCAGCAGCTTAGCGGAGACCCAGTACTTC. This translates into CASSLAETQYF.

The CDR3 spells CASSLSGTGGAESEKLFF. The CDR3 coding sequence is TGTGCCAGCAGCCTCTCCGGGACAGGGGGCGCAGAAAGTGAAAAACTGTTTTTT. The chain is built from TRBV7-9 and TRBJ1-4; 12 nucleotides agree with TRBD1. The V gene end was trimmed by 5 bases and the J gene end by 7 bases; junction bases not matched to a gene: 14. CDR1 is SEHNR, CDR2 FQNEAQ, per germline (reference sequence). There are 18 residues in the CDR3.

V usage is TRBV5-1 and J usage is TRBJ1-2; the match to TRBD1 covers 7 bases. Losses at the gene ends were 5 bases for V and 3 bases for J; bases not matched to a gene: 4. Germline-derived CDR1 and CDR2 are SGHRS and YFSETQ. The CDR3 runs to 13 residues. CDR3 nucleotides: TGCGCCAGCAGGGGCGGGACAGACTATGGCTACACCTTC. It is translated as CASRGGTDYGYTF.

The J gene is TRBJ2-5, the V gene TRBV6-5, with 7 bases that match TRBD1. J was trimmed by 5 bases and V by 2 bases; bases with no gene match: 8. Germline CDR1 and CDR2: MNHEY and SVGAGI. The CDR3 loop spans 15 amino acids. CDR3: CASSYKEGARETQYF. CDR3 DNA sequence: TGTGCCAGCAGTTACAAAGAGGGGGCTAGGGAGACCCAGTACTTC.

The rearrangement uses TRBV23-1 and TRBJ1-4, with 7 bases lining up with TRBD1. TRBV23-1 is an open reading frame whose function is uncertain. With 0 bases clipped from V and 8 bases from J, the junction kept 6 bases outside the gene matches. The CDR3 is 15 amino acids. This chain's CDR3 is CASSQSKRGPEKLFF. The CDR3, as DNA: TGCGCCAGCAGTCAATCGAAAAGGGGGCCGGAAAAACTGTTTTTT.

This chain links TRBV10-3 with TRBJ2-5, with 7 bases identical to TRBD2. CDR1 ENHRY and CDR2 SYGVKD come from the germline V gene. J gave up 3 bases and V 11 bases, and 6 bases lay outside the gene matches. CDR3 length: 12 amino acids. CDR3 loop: CAAGSGEETQYF. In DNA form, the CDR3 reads TGTGCCGCTGGGAGCGGGGAAGAGACCCAGTACTTC.

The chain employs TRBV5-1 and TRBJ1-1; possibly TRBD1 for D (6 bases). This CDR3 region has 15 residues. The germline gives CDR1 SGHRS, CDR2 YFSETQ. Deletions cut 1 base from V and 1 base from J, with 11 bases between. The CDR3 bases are TGCGCCAGCAGCTTGTACCCACAGGGGAACACTGAAGCTTTCTTT. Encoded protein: CASSLYPQGNTEAFF.

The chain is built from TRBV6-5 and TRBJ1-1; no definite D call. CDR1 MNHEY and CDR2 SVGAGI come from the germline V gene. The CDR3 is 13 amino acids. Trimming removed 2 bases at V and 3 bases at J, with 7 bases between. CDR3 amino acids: CASSYMQYTEAFF. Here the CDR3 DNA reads TGTGCCAGCAGTTACATGCAGTACACTGAAGCTTTCTTT.

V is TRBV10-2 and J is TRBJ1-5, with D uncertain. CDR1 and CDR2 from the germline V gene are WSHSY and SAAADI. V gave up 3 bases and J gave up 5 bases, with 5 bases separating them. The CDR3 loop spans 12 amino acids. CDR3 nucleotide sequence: TGCGCCAGCAGTGACATAGATCAGCCCCAGCATTTT. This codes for CASSDIDQPQHF.

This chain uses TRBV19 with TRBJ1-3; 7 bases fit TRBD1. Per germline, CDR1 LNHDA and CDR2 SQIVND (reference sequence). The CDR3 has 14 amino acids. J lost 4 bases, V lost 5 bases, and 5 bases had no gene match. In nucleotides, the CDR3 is TGTGCCAGTAGTTCCGGAGGGGGCGGAAACACCATATATTTT. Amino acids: CASSSGGGGNTIYF. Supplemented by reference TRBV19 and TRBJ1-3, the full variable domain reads DGGITQSPKYLFRKEGQNVTLSCEQNLNHDAMYWYRQDPGQGLRLIYYSQIVNDFQKGDIAEGYSVSREKKESFPLTVTSAQKNPTAFYLCASSSGGGGNTIYFGEGSWLTVV.

CDR3 sequence: CASSLATGSSGNTIYF. CDR3 coding DNA: TGCGCCAGCAGCTTGGCCACAGGGAGCTCTGGAAACACCATATATTTT. The chain couples TRBV5-1 to TRBJ1-3; D might be TRBD1 (6 bases). The CDR3 totals 16 residues. CDR1 SGHRS and CDR2 YFSETQ come from the germline V gene. Trimming shortened V by 0 bases and J by 0 bases, and 10 bases separated the two germline ends.

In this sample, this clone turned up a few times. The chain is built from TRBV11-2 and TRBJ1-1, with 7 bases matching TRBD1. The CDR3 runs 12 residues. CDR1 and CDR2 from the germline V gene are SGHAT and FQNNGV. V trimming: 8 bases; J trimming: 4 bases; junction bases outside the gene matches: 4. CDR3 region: CASASGGTEAFF. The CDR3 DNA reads TGTGCCAGCGCATCAGGGGGCACTGAAGCTTTCTTT.

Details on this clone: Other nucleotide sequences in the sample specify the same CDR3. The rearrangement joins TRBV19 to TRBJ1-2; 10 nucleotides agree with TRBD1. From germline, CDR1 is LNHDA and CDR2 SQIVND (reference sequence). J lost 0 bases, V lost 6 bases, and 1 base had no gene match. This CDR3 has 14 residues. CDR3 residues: CASRGTGANYGYTF. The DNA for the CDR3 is TGTGCCAGTAGAGGGACAGGGGCTAACTATGGCTACACCTTC. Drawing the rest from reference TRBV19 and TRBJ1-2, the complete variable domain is DGGITQSPKYLFRKEGQNVTLSCEQNLNHDAMYWYRQDPGQGLRLIYYSQIVNDFQKGDIAEGYSVSREKKESFPLTVTSAQKNPTAFYLCASRGTGANYGYTFGSGTRLTVV.